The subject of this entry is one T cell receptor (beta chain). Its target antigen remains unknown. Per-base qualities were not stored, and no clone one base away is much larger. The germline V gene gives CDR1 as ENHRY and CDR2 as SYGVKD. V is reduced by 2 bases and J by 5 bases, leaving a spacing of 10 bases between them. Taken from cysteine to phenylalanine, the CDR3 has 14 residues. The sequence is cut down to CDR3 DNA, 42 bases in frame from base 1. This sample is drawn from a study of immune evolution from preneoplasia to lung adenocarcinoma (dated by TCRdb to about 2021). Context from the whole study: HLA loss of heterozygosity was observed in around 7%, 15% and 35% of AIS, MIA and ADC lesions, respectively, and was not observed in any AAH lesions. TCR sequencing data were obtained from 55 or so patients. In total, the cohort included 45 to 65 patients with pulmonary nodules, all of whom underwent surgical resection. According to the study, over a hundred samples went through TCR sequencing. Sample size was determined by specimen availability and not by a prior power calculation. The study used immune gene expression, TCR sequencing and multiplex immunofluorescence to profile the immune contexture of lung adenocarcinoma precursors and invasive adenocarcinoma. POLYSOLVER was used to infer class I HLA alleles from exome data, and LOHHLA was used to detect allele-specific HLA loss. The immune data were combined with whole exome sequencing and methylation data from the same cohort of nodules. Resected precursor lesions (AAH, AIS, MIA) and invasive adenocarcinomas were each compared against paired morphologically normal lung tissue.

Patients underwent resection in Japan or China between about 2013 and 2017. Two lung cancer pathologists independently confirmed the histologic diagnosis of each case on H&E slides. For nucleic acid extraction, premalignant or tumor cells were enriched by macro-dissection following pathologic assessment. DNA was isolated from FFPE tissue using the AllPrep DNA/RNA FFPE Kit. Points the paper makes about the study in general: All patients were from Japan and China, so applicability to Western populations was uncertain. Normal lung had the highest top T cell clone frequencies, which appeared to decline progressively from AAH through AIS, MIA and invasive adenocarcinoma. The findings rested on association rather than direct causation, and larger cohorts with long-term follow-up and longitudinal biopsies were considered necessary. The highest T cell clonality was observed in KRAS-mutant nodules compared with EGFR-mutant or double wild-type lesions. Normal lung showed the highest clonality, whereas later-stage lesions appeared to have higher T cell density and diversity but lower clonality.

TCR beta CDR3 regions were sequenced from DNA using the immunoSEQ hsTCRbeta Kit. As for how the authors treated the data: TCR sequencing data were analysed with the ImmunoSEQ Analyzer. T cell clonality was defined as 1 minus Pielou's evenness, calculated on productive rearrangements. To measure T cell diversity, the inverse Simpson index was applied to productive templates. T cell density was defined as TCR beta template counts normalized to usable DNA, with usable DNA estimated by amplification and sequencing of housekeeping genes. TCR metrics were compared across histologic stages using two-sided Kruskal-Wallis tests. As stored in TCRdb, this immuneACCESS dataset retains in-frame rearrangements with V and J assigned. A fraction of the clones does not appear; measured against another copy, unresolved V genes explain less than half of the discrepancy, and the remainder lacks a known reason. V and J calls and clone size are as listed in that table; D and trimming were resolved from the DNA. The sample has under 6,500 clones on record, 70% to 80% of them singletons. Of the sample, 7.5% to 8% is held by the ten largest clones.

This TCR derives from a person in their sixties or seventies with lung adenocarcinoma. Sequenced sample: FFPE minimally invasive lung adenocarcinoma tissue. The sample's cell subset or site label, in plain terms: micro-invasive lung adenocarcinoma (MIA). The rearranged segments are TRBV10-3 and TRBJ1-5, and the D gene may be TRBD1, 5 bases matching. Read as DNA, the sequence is TGTGCCATCAGTGAGCGAAAAGGGGATCAGCCCCAGCATTTT. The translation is CAISERKGDQPQHF.